This TCR beta chain was captured by sequencing in a study of blood T cells in healthy people across ages (dated by TCRdb to the mid-2010s). Regarding the study in general: In model experiments, template switching captured roughly one uniquely barcoded TCR beta cDNA molecule for every two T cells. Using deep sequencing normalized with unique cDNA molecular identifiers, the study measured how TCR beta repertoire diversity changes with age. The donors were split into four age groups: young (average about 15 years), middle-aged (39), aged (about 62) and long-lived (roughly 80). Donors of different ages were randomly distributed across sequencing lanes to avoid experimental bias. For two donors (one aged 18 to 30 and one aged 80 or older), the study analyzed two additional independent replicas of 1 million unique cDNA reads from the same blood draw.

Systemically healthy Caucasian individuals from Russia, about 38 in total and aged about 6 to 100 years, were included as donors. Each donor gave about 10 milliliters of peripheral blood, drawn into EDTA-treated Vacutainer tubes. Ficoll-Paque density-gradient centrifugation was used to isolate PBMCs, with at least 7 million per sample. Total RNA was extracted from PBMCs with Trizol reagent, with at least 5.5 micrograms obtained per sample. The percentages of naive CD45RAhigh/CD27high T cells were determined by flow cytometry on a PBMC aliquot from every donor. Overall results and qualifications from the work: There was a strong correlation between observed TCR beta diversity and the percentage of naive T cells measured by flow cytometry. Estimates of total diversity based on one million sequenced T cells were regarded as lower bounds and as underestimates. Compared with the aged group, the long-lived group had more naive CD4+ T cells, fewer expanded clones and increased TCR diversity, suggesting age selection. Conclusive comparison of naive and antigen-experienced compartments was prevented by the profiling of bulk unsorted PBMCs. Observed TCR beta diversity per million T cells fell roughly linearly with age, and a significant reduction was already apparent by age around 44. The CMV infection status of donors was not known, potentially confounding age-related changes in expanded clonotypes.

The method was 5' RACE. Sequencing used an Illumina HiSeq 2500. A second about 7 to 11 cycle PCR used a sample-barcoded 5' primer and a J-beta primer mix. A unique molecular identifier was introduced onto each TCR beta cDNA molecule by a template-switch 5' adaptor carrying 12 random nucleotides. At least 2.5 million CDR3-containing paired-end reads were obtained from each sample. The Mint cDNA synthesis kit, primed by a TRBC-specific oligonucleotide, was used to synthesize first-strand cDNA from all RNA. Following uracil-DNA glycosylase treatment, all cDNA underwent a first 18-cycle PCR with the universal primers M1SS and BC2_uni_R. As for the authors' bioinformatics: For normalization, 1 million high-quality reads, each with a distinct molecular identifier, were randomly selected from each sample. Instead of being binned into consensus sequences, reads that shared molecular identifiers were thrown out. CDR3 identification, clonotype clustering and error correction used MiTCR with a Q25 quality threshold and the strictest error-elimination algorithm. A nonparametric unseen species model with Euler transformation was used to estimate lower-bound total TCR beta diversity. The raw public reads went through TCRdb reprocessing: fastp at Q25, MiXCR clone calling, in-frame beta chains kept. Every distinct CDR3 protein forms one entry, paired with its most common genes and DNA. The V and J calls shown here were made by TCRdb, not taken from the authors' results. Here the sample has fewer than 1,000,000 distinct CDR3 sequences; around 42% occur a single time. Roughly a fifth of the sample goes to the ten largest clones.

Details on this clonotype: Its antigen is not yet known. An end of the junction does not agree with germline; a read error may underlie this.

Sequences were obtained from blood. The sequence was collected from a man aged 60 to 69 in good health.

The sequence in DNA is TGTGCCAGCAGCTTATACCCGGGCCAAGAGACCGAGTACTTC. Its translation reads: CASSLYPGQETEYF. Recombination joined TRBV7-9 with TRBJ2-5, with the identity of the D gene unclear. The germline V gene (reference sequence) specifies SEHNR as CDR1 and FQNEAQ as CDR2. The CDR3 has 14 amino acids, counting the end cysteine and phenylalanine. The retained sequence is limited to the CDR3, 42 bases, with the frame set at the first base.